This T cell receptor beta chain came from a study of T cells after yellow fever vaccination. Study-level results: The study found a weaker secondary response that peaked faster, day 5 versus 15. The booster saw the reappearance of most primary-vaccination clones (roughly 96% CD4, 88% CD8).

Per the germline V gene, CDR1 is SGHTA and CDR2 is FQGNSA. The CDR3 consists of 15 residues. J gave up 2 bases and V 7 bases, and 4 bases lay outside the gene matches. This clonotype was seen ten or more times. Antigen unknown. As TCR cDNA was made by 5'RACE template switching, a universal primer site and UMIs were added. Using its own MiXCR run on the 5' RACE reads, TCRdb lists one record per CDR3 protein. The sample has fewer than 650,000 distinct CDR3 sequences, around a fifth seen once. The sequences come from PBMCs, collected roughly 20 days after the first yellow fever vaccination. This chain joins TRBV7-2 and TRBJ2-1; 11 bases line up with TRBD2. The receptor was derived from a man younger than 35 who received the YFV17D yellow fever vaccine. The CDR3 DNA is TGTGCCAGCAACCAACTAGCGGGGGCCTACAATGAGCAGTTCTTC. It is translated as CASNQLAGAYNEQFF.